This TCR beta chain emerged from a study of shared clonotypes between healthy human individuals. The CDR3 covers 15 residues. Trimming removed 5 bases from V and 4 bases from J, with 14 bases in between. Looked up from germline, CDR1 is SGHVS and CDR2 is FQNEAQ. Using immunoSEQ multiplex PCR, the repertoire was profiled, and TCRdb retains in-frame clones only, with some absent. This table holds 450,000 to 550,000 clones, around 74% found once. This TCR was recovered from a woman aged 40 to 50 in good health. Some clones in this sample may be carry-over from other donors' samples. V is TRBV7-8 and J is TRBJ1-4; no clear D gene. Input material: PBMCs. CDR3 protein: CASSPGRINNEKLFF. Written as DNA, the CDR3 is TGTGCCAGCAGCCCAGGACGGATAAATAATGAAAAACTGTTTTTT.